Below are 21 T cell receptor beta chains sequenced from a single sample in a study of T cell clonality in common variable immunodeficiency. Sequencing used immunoSEQ multiplex PCR; TCRdb keeps in-frame clones, though not all of them. This sample carries about 44,000 clones, none of them present only once. Sequencing input: peripheral blood mononuclear cells. The receptors derive from a person aged 18 to 69 in good health.

This clone was found many times. The read ends 3 residues early relative to the CDR3; the germline J gene fills the gap. The rearrangement uses TRBV5-1 and TRBJ1-2, with D tentatively TRBD1 (6 bases). Per the germline V gene, CDR1 is SGHRS and CDR2 is YFSETQ. CDR3 length: 14 amino acids. Trimming took 4 bases from V and 3 from J, leaving 13 bases between them. CDR3 bases read: TGCGCCAGCAGCGCAGAACAGGGTGACTATGGC. Translated, it gives CASSAEQGDYG. Given in full, the CDR3 is CASSAEQGDYGYTF.

This clone has a count of ten or more. A junction boundary mismatches the germline segment, possibly from a read error. The sequenced fragment ends 3 residues before the CDR3 boundary, so the rest is inferred from the germline J gene. V gene TRBV4-2 combines with J gene TRBJ2-1, with a possible D match to TRBD2 (6 bases). In germline, CDR1 is LGHNA, CDR2 YNFKEQ. This CDR3 has 15 amino acids. Partial CDR3 DNA: TGCGCCAGCAGCCAATGGCGGGGATCTTACAATGAG. The encoded protein is CASSQWRGSYNE. The entire CDR3 is CASSQWRGSYNEQFF.

This clone was detected many times. The observed sequence ends 3 residues before the CDR3 terminus, with the missing tail filled in from the germline J gene. This rearrangement joins TRBV2 to TRBJ1-6; 7 bases map to TRBD1. Germline values: CDR1 SNHLY, CDR2 FYNNEI. V shed 3 bases, J shed 9 bases, and the junction held 5 bases outside the gene matches. The CDR3 is 14 amino acids. CDR3 loop: CASSDDRDISPLHF. The CDR3 DNA, read in part, is TGTGCCAGCAGTGATGACAGGGATATTTCACCC.

This clone was seen many times. The read ends 3 residues shy of where the CDR3 ends; the end is completed using the germline J gene. This chain uses TRBV20-1 with TRBJ2-1; 8 bases match TRBD2. The CDR3 runs to 16 residues. V shed 1 base, J shed 5 bases, and the junction held 10 bases outside the gene matches. Germline CDR1 is DFQATT and CDR2 is SNEGSKA (reference sequence). The CDR3 bases that were read are TGCAGTGCTAGAGCAGCGGGAGCTGTGTTCCACAATGAG. Amino acids: CSARAAGAVFHNE. The whole CDR3 sequence is CSARAAGAVFHNEQFF.

The table lists this clone with many counts. From the germline J gene comes the end of the CDR3, since the read stops 3 residues before it. The chain is built from TRBV20-1 and TRBJ2-1; D gene unclear. The ends were cut back, 6 bases at V and 5 bases at J, with 17 bases in the middle. The CDR3 is 14 amino acids. Per germline, CDR1 DFQATT and CDR2 SNEGSKA (reference sequence). CDR3 in amino acids: CSAAEASHDNEQFF. The part of the CDR3 DNA that was read is TGCAGTGCGGCCGAGGCCTCACACGACAATGAG.

There are many counts of this clone. The CDR3 end lies 3 residues beyond the end of the read and is filled in from the germline J gene. This rearrangement joins TRBV14 to TRBJ2-1; 7 nucleotides match TRBD1. V lost 1 base and J lost 7; bases outside the gene matches: 7. Germline CDR1 SGHDN, CDR2 FVKESK. The CDR3 extends over 15 amino acids. The covered CDR3 bases are TGTGCCAGCAGCCAAGGAGGGGGCAAGTTGAATGAG. Protein product: CASSQGGGKLNE. The full CDR3 reads CASSQGGGKLNEQFF.

This clone was found many times. Coverage ceases 3 residues before the CDR3 finishes, and the germline J gene fills in the end. The J gene is TRBJ1-2, the V gene TRBV12-3 or TRBV12-4; D possibly corresponds to TRBD1 (5 bases). The ends were cut back, 8 bases at V and 0 bases at J, with 16 bases in the middle. The CDR3 consists of 15 residues. The CDR3 spells CASEIMGQPNYGYTF. Partial CDR3 DNA: TGTGCCAGCGAGATCATGGGGCAGCCTAACTATGGC.

This clone was counted at least ten times. The DNA ends 3 residues before the CDR3 does, and the rest of the CDR3 is filled in from the germline J gene. The chain combines TRBV20-1 with TRBJ1-2; 8 bases fit TRBD1. CDR3 length equals 13 residues. CDR1 DFQATT and CDR2 SNEGSKA come from the germline V gene (reference sequence). CDR3: CSARRTGSNGYTF. Partial CDR3 DNA: TGCAGTGCTAGAAGGACAGGGAGCAACGGC.

This clone was recorded many times. Sequencing ends 3 residues short of the CDR3 end; the germline J gene provides the rest. The chain has TRBV10-1 and TRBJ2-1; perhaps TRBD2 as D (5 bases). CDR1 is WNHNN and CDR2 is SYGVQD in the germline V gene (reference sequence). The CDR3 has 16 residues. The V end lost 5 bases, the J end lost 9 bases, and 23 bases lay between the germline ends. The CDR3 bases that were read are TGCGCCAGCAGTATATCCGGTAGGACTTCATCGACTGAG. Protein product: CASSISGRTSSTE. The CDR3 in full is CASSISGRTSSTEQFF.

This clone was detected ten times or more. Read sequence stops 3 residues before the CDR3 end, and the germline J gene provides the missing end. This rearrangement joins TRBV18 to TRBJ1-2, with a possible D match to TRBD1 (5 bases). With 3 bases removed from V and 1 base from J, the gap between germline ends came to 18 bases. Per the germline V gene, CDR1 is KGHSH and CDR2 is LQKENI. The CDR3 runs 17 residues. The CDR3 DNA, read in part, is TGTGCCAGCTCACCGTCCTTAGGGGCGAGTTATAACTATGGC. Its protein is CASSPSLGASYNYG. The entire CDR3 is CASSPSLGASYNYGYTF.

The table lists this clone with many counts. The read is 3 residues too short to cover the CDR3 end, so that end is filled in from the germline J gene. The chain employs TRBV9 and TRBJ2-1; TRBD2 aligns across 9 bases. Trimming took 3 bases from V and 5 from J; bases not matched to a gene: 9. Per the germline V gene, CDR1 is SGDLS and CDR2 is YYNGEE. The CDR3 consists of 16 residues. The sequenced CDR3 bases are TGTGCCAGCAGCGCTCGGGGACTAGCAGACAACAATGAG. Encoded protein: CASSARGLADNNE. The entire CDR3 protein reads CASSARGLADNNEQFF.

In its sample, this clone was seen many times. With the read ending 3 residues before the CDR3 end, the germline J gene is used to fill in that end. The chain is built from TRBV20-1 and TRBJ2-5, with 9 positions matching TRBD2. The germline V gene has CDR1 DFQATT and CDR2 SNEGSKA (reference sequence). CDR3 size: 17 residues. V was clipped by 0 bases and J by 3 bases; unmatched bases: 11. The part of the CDR3 DNA that was read is TGCAGTGCTAGAGACTCCCGAAAAGCTAGCGGGGAAGAGACC. Its translation: CSARDSRKASGEET. The entire CDR3 reads CSARDSRKASGEETQYF.

This clone has ten or more counts. With the read ending 3 residues before the CDR3 end, the germline J gene is used to fill in that end. This rearrangement joins TRBV20-1 to TRBJ2-1, with D tentatively TRBD1 (5 bases). Per the germline V gene, CDR1 is DFQATT and CDR2 is SNEGSKA (reference sequence). V lost 3 bases and J lost 5, with 17 bases in between. CDR3 length: 15 residues. Incomplete CDR3 DNA: TGCAGTGCTAGGACGTCTCTATGGGGCAACAATGAG. It codes for CSARTSLWGNNE. The whole CDR3 reads CSARTSLWGNNEQFF.

In its sample, this clone was seen many times. The sequence runs out 3 residues before the end of the CDR3; the remainder is reconstructed from the germline J gene. V gene TRBV12-3 or TRBV12-4 combines with J gene TRBJ1-1, with 7 bases fitting TRBD1. J gave up 1 base and V 7 bases, and 6 bases lay outside the gene matches. The CDR3 covers 14 residues. Partial CDR3 DNA: TGTGCCAGCAAACCGGGACAGCAGAACACTGAA. Its translation is CASKPGQQNTE. The entire CDR3 sequence reads CASKPGQQNTEAFF.

This clone was picked up a small number of times. The read stops 3 residues short of the end of the CDR3; the missing end is completed from the germline J gene. V and J are TRBV7-2 and TRBJ2-1, with 11 nucleotides matching TRBD2. Unmatched junction bases numbered 1, after V lost 5 bases and J lost 1 base. This CDR3 has 15 residues. Germline V gives CDR1 SGHTA, CDR2 FQGNSA. The CDR3 here is CASSRTSGSYNEQFF. Partial CDR3 DNA: TGTGCCAGCAGCCGGACTAGCGGGTCCTACAATGAG.

This clone was found many times. The CDR3 end falls 3 residues outside the read, so it is completed with the germline J gene. The rearrangement joins TRBV30 to TRBJ1-5; 8 bases are a match to TRBD1. CDR3 size: 14 residues. Germline trimming cut 5 bases from V and 0 bases from J; bases unmatched to any gene: 3. The germline V gene encodes CDR1 GTSNPN and CDR2 SVGIG (reference sequence). Incomplete CDR3 DNA: TGTGCCTGGGGACAGGGCTATAGCAATCAGCCC. Protein sequence: CAWGQGYSNQP. The whole CDR3 sequence reads CAWGQGYSNQPQHF.

This clone was observed at least ten times. The CDR3 loop reads CSARDLGGGTEAFF. The part of the CDR3 DNA that was read is TGCAGTGCTAGAGATCTGGGGGGTGGCACTGAA. The gene calls are TRBV20-1 and TRBJ1-1; a possible D gene is TRBD1 (5 bases). The CDR3 end lies 3 residues beyond the end of the read and is filled in from the germline J gene. Per germline, CDR1 DFQATT and CDR2 SNEGSKA (reference sequence). The V gene lost 0 bases and the J gene lost 4 bases, with 12 bases spanning the gap. The CDR3 has 14 amino acids.

In this sample, this clone turned up many times. The read stops 3 residues short of the end of the CDR3; the missing end is completed from the germline J gene. V gene TRBV6-4 combines with J gene TRBJ1-2; D gene ambiguous. Trimming cost V 2 bases and J 2 bases, with 9 bases left between them. Germline CDR1 MRHNA, CDR2 SNTAGT. The CDR3 runs to 14 residues. The chain's CDR3 is CASSDLPGNYGYTF. The sequenced CDR3 bases are TGTGCCAGCAGTGACCTCCCAGGAAACTATGGC.

This clone was seen repeatedly, ten times or more. Read sequence stops 3 residues before the CDR3 end, and the germline J gene provides the missing end. This chain connects TRBV19 to TRBJ2-2; possibly TRBD2 for D (5 bases). Germline CDR1 and CDR2: LNHDA and SQIVND (reference sequence). Trimming shortened V by 4 bases and J by 2 bases, and 20 bases separated the two germline ends. The CDR3 is 18 amino acids. The CDR3 here is CASSKIPVARLNTGELFF. The part of the CDR3 DNA that was read is TGTGCCAGTAGTAAAATTCCGGTAGCCAGACTAAACACCGGGGAG.

This clone was seen many times. From the germline J gene comes the end of the CDR3, since the read stops 3 residues before it. The chain recombines TRBV28 with TRBJ2-7; 9 positions match TRBD1. The CDR3 spans 16 residues. Germline lookup yields CDR1 MDHEN and CDR2 SYDVKM. V dropped 5 bases and J dropped 2; count of bases not matched to a gene: 10. This chain's CDR3 is CASSPPGQGGAYEQYF. The DNA read from the CDR3 is TGTGCCAGCAGTCCCCCGGGACAGGGAGGAGCCTACGAG.

This clone was recorded at least ten times. The CDR3 end is not reached by the read, which stops 3 residues before it; the germline J gene fills it in. The chain has TRBV18 and TRBJ2-5, with D unresolved. V was clipped by 5 bases and J by 1 base, with 14 bases between them. The germline gives CDR1 KGHSH, CDR2 LQKENI. The CDR3 runs to 15 residues. Partial CDR3 DNA: TGTGCCAGCTCATTTCTTCAGGCTTTCCAAGAGACC. Encoded protein: CASSFLQAFQET. The whole CDR3 reads CASSFLQAFQETQYF. Combining the CDR3 with reference TRBV18 and TRBJ2-5 gives the whole variable domain NAGVMQNPRHLVRRRGQEARLRCSPMKGHSHVYWYRQLPEEGLKFMVYLQKENIIDESGMPKERFSAEFPKEGPSILRIQQVVRGDSAAYFCASSFLQAFQETQYFGPGTRLLVL.